Presented here are 15 T cell receptor beta chains from one specimen sequenced in a study of cytomegalovirus exposure and HLA in healthy donors. PCR involved 60 Vbeta and 13 Jbeta primers. Sequenced by immunoSEQ multiplex PCR; TCRdb stores in-frame clones only, minus some. The sample contains fewer than 95,000 clones, around 78% of which appear only once. Material: PBMCs. Receptors originate from a man aged 25 to 45 in good health and CMV-seronegative.

The chain employs TRBV19 and TRBJ2-5, with 7 bases aligning to TRBD1. Germline V gene lookup returns CDR1 LNHDA and CDR2 SQIVND (reference sequence). V dropped 3 bases and J dropped 0; count of bases not matched to a gene: 7. The CDR3 has 16 residues. Written as DNA, the CDR3 is TGTGCCAGTAGTATTTTTTCTGGGACAGACCAAGAGACCCAGTACTTC. Protein product: CASSIFSGTDQETQYF.

The chain couples TRBV29-1 to TRBJ2-3, with D unclear. There are 13 residues in the CDR3. Trimming removed 0 bases at V and 2 bases at J, with 6 bases between. CDR1 is SQVTM and CDR2 is ANQGSEA in the germline V gene. CDR3: CSVEDLNTDTQYF. CDR3 coding DNA: TGCAGCGTTGAAGATCTAAACACAGATACGCAGTATTTT.

This rearrangement joins TRBV7-2 to TRBJ2-1, with 11 bases matching TRBD2. Losses at the gene ends were 2 bases for V and 6 bases for J; bases not matched to a gene: 6. The CDR3 contains 16 residues. CDR1 and CDR2 (germline): SGHTA, FQGNSA. CDR3 residues: CASSLIGTSGANEQFF. As DNA, the CDR3 is TGTGCCAGCAGCTTAATCGGGACTAGCGGCGCCAATGAGCAGTTCTTC. Full variable domain (rest looked up from reference TRBV7-2 and TRBJ2-1): GAGVSQSPSNKVTEKGKDVELRCDPISGHTALYWYRQSLGQGLEFLIYFQGNSAPDKSGLPSDRFSAERTGGSVSTLTIQRTQQEDSAVYLCASSLIGTSGANEQFFGPGTRLTVL.

The chain joins TRBV4-2 to TRBJ1-4; 7 bases agree with TRBD1. V dropped 4 bases and J dropped 2; count of bases not matched to a gene: 7. In germline, CDR1 is LGHNA, CDR2 YNFKEQ. The CDR3 consists of 16 residues. The CDR3 region has the DNA TGTGCCAGCAGCCCCAAAGTACAGGGGACTAATGAAAAACTGTTTTTT. Translating gives CASSPKVQGTNEKLFF.

The CDR3 sequence: CASSPGTGRNTEAFF. Here the CDR3 DNA reads TGTGCCAGCAGCCCGGGGACAGGGAGAAACACTGAAGCTTTCTTT. The rearrangement links TRBV5-6 to TRBJ1-1; 9 bases are shared with TRBD1. Looked up from germline, CDR1 is SGHDT and CDR2 is YYEEEE. V trimming: 4 bases; J trimming: 2 bases; junction bases outside the gene matches: 6. The CDR3 extends over 15 amino acids.

The chain uses TRBV5-1 and TRBJ2-7, with 8 bases fitting TRBD2. CDR1 and CDR2 from the germline V gene are SGHRS and YFSETQ. This CDR3 has 17 amino acids. V gave up 0 bases and J gave up 0 bases; unmatched junction bases: 8. The CDR3 loop is CASSLGPAGASSYEQYF. DNA of the CDR3: TGCGCCAGCAGCTTGGGTCCAGCGGGGGCCTCCTCCTACGAGCAGTACTTC.

The chain employs TRBV19 and TRBJ2-7; D gene unclear. This CDR3 is 14 amino acids long. The V end was cut by 1 base, the J end by 0 bases, with 7 bases between. Per germline, CDR1 LNHDA and CDR2 SQIVND (reference sequence). CDR3 in amino acids: CASSIVPSSYEQYF. The CDR3 DNA reads as TGTGCCAGTAGTATAGTACCGAGCTCCTACGAGCAGTACTTC.

The rearrangement joins TRBV5-1 to TRBJ2-5; possibly TRBD1 for D (6 bases). The germline gives CDR1 SGHRS, CDR2 YFSETQ. The length of the CDR3 is 14 residues. V was cut by 1 base and J by 2 bases, with 9 bases left in between. The CDR3 DNA reads as TGCGCCAGCAGCTTGCCGGACAGTCAAGAGACCCAGTACTTC. Its translation is CASSLPDSQETQYF.

The chain joins TRBV28 to TRBJ1-2, with 7 bases fitting TRBD1. This CDR3 is built from 13 residues. Germline V CDR1 and CDR2: MDHEN, SYDVKM. V shed 8 bases, J shed 8 bases, and the junction held 11 bases outside the gene matches. The CDR3 nucleotides are TGTGCCAGCGGGGAATGGGACAGCCCCGGCTACACCTTC. Its translation: CASGEWDSPGYTF.

The V call is TRBV13, the J call TRBJ1-5; 12 bases map to TRBD1. CDR3 length: 15 amino acids. The germline gives CDR1 PRHDT, CDR2 FYEKMQ (reference sequence). V shed 5 bases and J 5 bases; nucleotides not matched to a gene: 4. Here the CDR3 reads CASSAGTGGYQPQHF. The CDR3 nucleotides read TGTGCCAGCAGCGCCGGGACAGGGGGCTATCAGCCCCAGCATTTT.

The chain has TRBV23-1 and TRBJ2-7, with D possibly matching TRBD2 (5 bases). TRBV23-1 is an ORF; its function is uncertain. The CDR3 loop spans 17 amino acids. V dropped 0 bases and J dropped 0 bases, with 15 bases sitting between them. CDR3 region: CASSQSFMRVGSYEQYF. DNA of the CDR3: TGCGCCAGCAGTCAATCTTTTATGCGGGTAGGCTCCTACGAGCAGTACTTC.

The genes are TRBV10-3 and TRBJ1-2; D unclear. Deletions cut 0 bases from V and 4 bases from J, with 9 bases between. Germline V gene lookup returns CDR1 ENHRY and CDR2 SYGVKD. This CDR3 region has 14 residues. The CDR3 DNA follows: TGTGCCATCAGTGAGTCGCCAGCTAGCTATGGCTACACCTTC. It specifies CAISESPASYGYTF.

This chain joins TRBV27 and TRBJ2-7; 9 nucleotides match TRBD2. The J segment lost 3 bases and the V segment lost 6 bases, leaving 3 bases of the junction unmatched. Germline V gene sequence: CDR1 MNHEY, CDR2 SMNVEV (reference sequence). The CDR3 covers 13 residues. CDR3 in amino acids: CASRATSGYEQYF. DNA of the CDR3: TGTGCCAGCAGGGCGACTAGCGGCTACGAGCAGTACTTC.

The CDR3 sequence is CSVGRLNTEAFF. The CDR3, as DNA: TGCAGCGTGGGGCGTTTGAACACTGAAGCTTTCTTT. This chain joins TRBV29-1 and TRBJ1-1; D is perhaps TRBD1 (5 bases). The CDR3 spans 12 residues. Deletions cut 6 bases from V and 0 bases from J, with 8 bases between. Germline V gene sequence: CDR1 SQVTM, CDR2 ANQGSEA.

Comment on this clone: Additional DNA sequences in this sample encode the identical CDR3. This sequence joins TRBV14 and TRBJ2-5; no firm D call. CDR3 length: 12 amino acids. The ends were cut back, 1 base at V and 4 bases at J, with 4 bases in the middle. CDR1 and CDR2 (germline): SGHDN, FVKESK. The CDR3 protein is CASSQVRETQYF. CDR3 coding DNA: TGTGCCAGCAGCCAAGTTCGAGAGACCCAGTACTTC.